Below, one T cell receptor (beta chain) is given with its context. Germline trimming cut 6 bases from V and 0 bases from J; bases unmatched to any gene: 16. The CDR3 is made up of 18 amino acids. The germline CDR1 and CDR2 sequences are SGHAT and FQNNGV. The data are from a study of OX40 agonist ivuxolimab in advanced cancers. Clones were sequenced by immunoSEQ multiplex PCR, and TCRdb holds only the in-frame ones, with some missing. The sample consists of some 20,000 clones, about 88% of them appearing once. The sequencing used CD4+ or CD8+ T cells sorted from blood, collected in a trial of the OX40 agonist ivuxolimab. This clonotype was obtained from an adult with an advanced solid tumor such as melanoma, head and neck, liver or kidney cancer. The chain joins TRBV11-2 to TRBJ2-7; 8 bases map to TRBD1. The CDR3 DNA reads as TGTGCCAGCAGACCGAGACCCGGGACAGGTCTTCCCTCCTACGAGCAGTACTTC. This codes for CASRPRPGTGLPSYEQYF.